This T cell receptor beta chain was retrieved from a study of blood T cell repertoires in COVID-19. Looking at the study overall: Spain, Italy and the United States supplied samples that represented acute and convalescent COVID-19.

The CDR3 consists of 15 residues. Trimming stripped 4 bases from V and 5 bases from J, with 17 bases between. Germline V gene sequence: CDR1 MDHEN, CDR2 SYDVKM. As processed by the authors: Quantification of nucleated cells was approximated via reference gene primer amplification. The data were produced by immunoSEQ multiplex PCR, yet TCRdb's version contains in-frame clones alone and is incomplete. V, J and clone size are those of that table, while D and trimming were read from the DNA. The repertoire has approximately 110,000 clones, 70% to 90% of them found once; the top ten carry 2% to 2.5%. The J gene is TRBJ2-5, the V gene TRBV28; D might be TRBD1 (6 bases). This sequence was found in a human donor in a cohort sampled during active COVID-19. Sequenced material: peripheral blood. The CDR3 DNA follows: TGTGCCAGCAGTTCGCAACGACAGGTCGGGGAGACCCAGTACTTC. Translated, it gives CASSSQRQVGETQYF.